The 9 T cell receptor beta chains reported below all come from one sample, sequenced in a study of blood T cell repertoires in COVID-19 (dated by TCRdb to 2018 to 2021). Libraries were constructed by the immunoSEQ multiplex PCR assay. The table was pulled from immuneACCESS by TCRdb, which kept in-frame rearrangements only. Such tables lose some clones; where checked, under half of the loss comes from unresolved V genes, and the rest has no known cause. The sample table records 260,000 or so clones; under 90% of these occur just once. Approximately 9% of the sample belongs to the ten largest clones. Sequencing was done on a sample of peripheral blood. All receptors come from a human donor in a cohort sampled during active COVID-19.

The chain links TRBV28 to TRBJ2-7, with 7 bases matching TRBD1. Per the germline V gene, CDR1 is MDHEN and CDR2 is SYDVKM. This CDR3 has 15 amino acids. V gave up 5 bases and J gave up 2 bases; unmatched junction bases: 9. The chain's CDR3 is CASSRGGLWAYEQYF. CDR3 coding DNA: TGTGCCAGCAGTCGAGGGGGCCTGTGGGCCTACGAGCAGTACTTC.

The V gene is TRBV27, the J gene TRBJ2-3; 8 bases agree with TRBD1. The CDR3 has 16 amino acids. V trimming: 2 bases; J trimming: 3 bases; junction bases outside the gene matches: 7. Germline V CDR1 and CDR2: MNHEY, SMNVEV (reference sequence). The chain's CDR3 is CASSLQGAIRTDTQYF. Written as DNA, the CDR3 is TGTGCCAGCAGTTTACAGGGGGCGATAAGGACAGATACGCAGTATTTT.

The rearrangement uses TRBV4-3 and TRBJ1-1; D gene unclear. This CDR3 is built from 15 residues. The V gene lost 0 bases and the J gene lost 8 bases, with 16 bases spanning the gap. Germline V gene lookup returns CDR1 LGHNA and CDR2 YSLEER. The CDR3 is CASSQDVQAPLEAFF. For the CDR3, the DNA is TGCGCCAGCAGCCAAGATGTCCAGGCTCCTCTGGAAGCTTTCTTT.

V is TRBV6-5 and J is TRBJ1-2; D might be TRBD1 (6 bases). Germline CDR1 and CDR2: MNHEY and SVGAGI. The CDR3 consists of 14 residues. V gave up 6 bases and J gave up 4 bases, with 15 bases separating them. CDR3 sequence reads: CASRGLGQIYGYTF. The CDR3 DNA reads as TGTGCCAGCAGGGGTCTTGGACAGATCTATGGCTACACCTTC.

The chain uses TRBV10-2 and TRBJ2-1, with 12 bases lining up with TRBD2. The V and J ends lost 7 bases and 10 bases, in that order; junction bases with no gene match: 14. CDR1 and CDR2 (germline): WSHSY, SAAADI. The CDR3 is made up of 16 amino acids. This CDR3 is CASTDFTSGRRREQFF. CDR3 nucleotide sequence: TGCGCCAGCACCGACTTCACTAGCGGGAGGAGGAGGGAGCAGTTCTTC.

This clone occurred once. The chain uses TRBV2 and TRBJ2-7; TRBD1 aligns across 11 bases. The CDR3 loop spans 20 amino acids. V gave up 7 bases and J gave up 0 bases; unmatched junction bases: 20. Per germline, CDR1 SNHLY and CDR2 FYNNEI. CDR3 nucleotides: TGTGCCAGCAAGACTCAACGAACCGGGACAGGGGGGAGAAGCTCCTACGAGCAGTACTTC. Protein sequence: CASKTQRTGTGGRSSYEQYF.

This clone appeared a few times. The chain couples TRBV3-1 (or the pseudogene TRBV3-2) to TRBJ1-5; possible D gene TRBD1, 5 bases. The CDR3 totals 14 residues. Germline V gene data show CDR1 as LGHDT and CDR2 as YNNKEL (reference sequence). Trimming pared 6 bases from V and 2 bases from J, leaving 11 bases between. CDR3 protein: CASSVGGGNQPQHF. CDR3 coding DNA: TGTGCCAGCAGTGTCGGGGGGGGCAATCAGCCCCAGCATTTT.

The DNA of the CDR3 is TGTGCCAGCAGCTTAGTCCAGGGGAGGGCTGAAGCTTTCTTT. It encodes CASSLVQGRAEAFF. This chain joins TRBV7-2 and TRBJ1-1, with D tentatively TRBD1 (6 bases). There are 14 residues in the CDR3. V was trimmed by 1 base and J by 6 bases, leaving 12 bases between them. Per the germline V gene, CDR1 is SGHTA and CDR2 is FQGNSA.

The chain recombines TRBV2 with TRBJ2-5; 13 positions agree with TRBD2. Trimming removed 9 bases from V and 4 bases from J; junction bases left unmatched: 8. CDR3 size: 15 residues. Per the germline V gene, CDR1 is SNHLY and CDR2 is FYNNEI. CDR3 in amino acids: CARGGLAGSLETQYF. The DNA for the CDR3 is TGTGCCAGAGGGGGACTAGCGGGATCCCTAGAGACCCAGTACTTC.